These 5 T cell receptor beta chains share one sample of origin, sequenced in a study of blood T cell repertoires in COVID-19. Here immunoSEQ multiplex PCR was the method, and the copy in TCRdb shows in-frame clones only, minus some. The table shows 390,000 or so clones, with around 92% occurring only once. Material for sequencing was peripheral blood. The receptors were gathered from a woman in her thirties with COVID-19, enrolled during active disease.

The V and J genes are TRBV4-3 and TRBJ2-1, with D tentatively TRBD2 (7 bases). The CDR3 is 15 amino acids. Germline V gives CDR1 LGHNA, CDR2 YSLEER. Trimming stripped 7 bases from V and 10 bases from J, with 23 bases between. CDR3 sequence reads: CASMGESGIQGEQFF. CDR3 nucleotides: TGCGCCAGCATGGGGGAGAGCGGGATACAGGGCGAGCAGTTCTTC.

The chain carries TRBV10-3 and TRBJ2-1; 11 positions match TRBD1. Germline V gene sequence: CDR1 ENHRY, CDR2 SYGVKD. CDR3 size: 14 residues. V gave up 3 bases and J gave up 6 bases; unmatched junction bases: 1. The CDR3 nucleotides read TGTGCCATCAGTGACGGGACAGGGGGCAATGAGCAGTTCTTC. It codes for CAISDGTGGNEQFF.

The sample holds one count of this clone. V gene TRBV24-1 combines with J gene TRBJ2-2; the D gene is possibly TRBD2 (5 bases). The CDR3 is 13 residues long. The V and J ends lost 2 bases and 5 bases respectively, with 5 bases between them. The germline V gene encodes CDR1 KGHDR and CDR2 SFDVKD. The CDR3 region is CATSDWETGELFF. CDR3 DNA sequence: TGTGCCACCAGTGATTGGGAGACCGGGGAGCTGTTTTTT.

The CDR3 here is CASSVPSGLNQPQHF. DNA of the CDR3: TGTGCCAGCAGTGTCCCGTCAGGGTTGAATCAGCCCCAGCATTTT. This chain uses TRBV2 with TRBJ1-5, with a possible D match to TRBD1 (5 bases). The germline V gene encodes CDR1 SNHLY and CDR2 FYNNEI. The V gene lost 4 bases and the J gene lost 4 bases, with 14 bases spanning the gap. The CDR3 is 15 amino acids.

V gene TRBV9 combines with J gene TRBJ2-3; D remains unclear. V was shortened by 1 base and J by 2 bases, with 8 bases between the two germline ends. CDR1 and CDR2 from the germline V gene are SGDLS and YYNGEE. CDR3 length equals 14 residues. DNA for the CDR3: TGTGCCAGCAGCGTACGAGCCGCCACAGATACGCAGTATTTT. This gives the protein CASSVRAATDTQYF. Based on the CDR3 plus reference TRBV9 and TRBJ2-3, the full variable domain is DSGVTQTPKHLITATGQRVTLRCSPRSGDLSVYWYQQSLDQGLQFLIQYYNGEERAKGNILERFSAQQFPDLHSELNLSSLELGDSALYFCASSVRAATDTQYFGPGTRLTVL.